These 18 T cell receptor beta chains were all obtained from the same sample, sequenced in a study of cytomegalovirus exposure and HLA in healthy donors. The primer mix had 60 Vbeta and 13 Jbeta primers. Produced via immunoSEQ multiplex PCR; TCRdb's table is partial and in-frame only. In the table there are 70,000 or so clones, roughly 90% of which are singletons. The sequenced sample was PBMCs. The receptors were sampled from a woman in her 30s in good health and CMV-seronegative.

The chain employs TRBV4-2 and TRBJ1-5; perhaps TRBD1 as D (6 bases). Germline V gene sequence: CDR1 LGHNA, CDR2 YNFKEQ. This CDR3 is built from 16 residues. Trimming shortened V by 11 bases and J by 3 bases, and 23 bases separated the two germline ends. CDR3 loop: CAGIGRWTVLNQPQHF. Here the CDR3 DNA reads TGTGCCGGCATTGGACGCTGGACAGTTCTCAATCAGCCCCAGCATTTT.

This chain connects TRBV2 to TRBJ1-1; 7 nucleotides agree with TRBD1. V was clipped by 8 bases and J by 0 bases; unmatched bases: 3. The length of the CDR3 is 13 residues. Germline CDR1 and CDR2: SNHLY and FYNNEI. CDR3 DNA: TGTGCCAGCCGGGACAGCCTGAACACTGAAGCTTTCTTT. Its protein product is CASRDSLNTEAFF. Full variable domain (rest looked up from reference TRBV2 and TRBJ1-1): EPEVTQTPSHQVTQMGQEVILRCVPISNHLYFYWYRQILGQKVEFLVSFYNNEISEKSEIFDDQFSVERPDGSNFTLKIRSTKLEDSAMYFCASRDSLNTEAFFGQGTRLTVV.

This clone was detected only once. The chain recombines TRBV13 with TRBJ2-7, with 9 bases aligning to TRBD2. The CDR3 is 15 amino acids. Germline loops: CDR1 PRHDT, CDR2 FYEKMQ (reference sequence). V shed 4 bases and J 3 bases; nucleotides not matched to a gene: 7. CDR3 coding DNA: TGTGCCAGCAGCTCGATAGCGGGAGTCCACTACGAGCAGTACTTC. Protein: CASSSIAGVHYEQYF. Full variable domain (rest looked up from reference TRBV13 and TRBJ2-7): AAGVIQSPRHLIKEKRETATLKCYPIPRHDTVYWYQQGPGQDPQFLISFYEKMQSDKGSIPDRFSAQQFSDYHSELNMSSLELGDSALYFCASSSIAGVHYEQYFGPGTRLTVT.

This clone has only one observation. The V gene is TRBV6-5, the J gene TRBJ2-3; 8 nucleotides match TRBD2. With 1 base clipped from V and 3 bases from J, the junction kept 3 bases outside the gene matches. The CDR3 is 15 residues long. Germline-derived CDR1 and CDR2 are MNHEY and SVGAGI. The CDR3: CASSYFREGTDTQYF. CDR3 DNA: TGTGCCAGCAGTTACTTCCGGGAGGGGACAGATACGCAGTATTTT.

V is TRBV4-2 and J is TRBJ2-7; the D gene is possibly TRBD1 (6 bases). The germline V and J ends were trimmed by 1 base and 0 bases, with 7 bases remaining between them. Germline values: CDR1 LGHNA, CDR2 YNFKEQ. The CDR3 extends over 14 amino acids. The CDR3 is CASSQGTVSYEQYF. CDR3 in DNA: TGTGCCAGCAGCCAAGGGACAGTCTCCTACGAGCAGTACTTC.

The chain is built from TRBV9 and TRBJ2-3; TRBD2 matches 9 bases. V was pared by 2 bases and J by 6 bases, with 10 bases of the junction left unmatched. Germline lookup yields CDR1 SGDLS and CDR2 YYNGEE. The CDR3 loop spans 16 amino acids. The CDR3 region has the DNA TGTGCCAGCAGCGTTCGCCCGAGGACTAGCGTTGATACGCAGTATTTT. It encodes CASSVRPRTSVDTQYF.

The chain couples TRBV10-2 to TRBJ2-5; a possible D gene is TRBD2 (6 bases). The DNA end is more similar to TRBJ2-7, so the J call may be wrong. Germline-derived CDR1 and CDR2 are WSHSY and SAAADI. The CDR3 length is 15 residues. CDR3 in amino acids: CASKPSARDSLEQYF. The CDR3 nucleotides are TGCGCCAGCAAGCCATCCGCGCGGGACTCCCTCGAGCAGTACTTC.

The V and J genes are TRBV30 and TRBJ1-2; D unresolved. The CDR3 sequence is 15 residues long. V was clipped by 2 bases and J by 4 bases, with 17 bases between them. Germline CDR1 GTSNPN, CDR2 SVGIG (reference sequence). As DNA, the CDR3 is TGTGCCTGGAGTCTCGACCGTGGGCTTGGCTATGGCTACACCTTC. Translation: CAWSLDRGLGYGYTF.

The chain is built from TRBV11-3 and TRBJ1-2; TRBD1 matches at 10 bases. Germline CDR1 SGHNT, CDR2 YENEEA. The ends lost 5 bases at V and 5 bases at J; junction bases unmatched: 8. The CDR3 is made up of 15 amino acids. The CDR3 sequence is CASSLTGGAGYGYTF. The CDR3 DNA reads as TGTGCCAGCAGCCTGACAGGGGGCGCAGGTTATGGCTACACCTTC.

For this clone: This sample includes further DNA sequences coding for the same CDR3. DNA for the CDR3: TGCGCCAGCAGCCCAACAGGGGACACTGAAGCTTTCTTT. This codes for CASSPTGDTEAFF. The rearrangement uses TRBV5-1 and TRBJ1-1; 7 bases match TRBD1. This CDR3 contains 13 residues. Germline-derived CDR1 and CDR2 are SGHRS and YFSETQ. V trimming: 4 bases; J trimming: 3 bases; junction bases outside the gene matches: 3.

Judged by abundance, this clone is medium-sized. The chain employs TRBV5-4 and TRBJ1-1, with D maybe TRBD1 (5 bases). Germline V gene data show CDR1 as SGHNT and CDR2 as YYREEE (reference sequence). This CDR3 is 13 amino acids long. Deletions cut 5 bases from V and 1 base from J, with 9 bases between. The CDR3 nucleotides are TGTGCCAGCAGGTTCGGACAGAACACTGAAGCTTTCTTT. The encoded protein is CASRFGQNTEAFF.

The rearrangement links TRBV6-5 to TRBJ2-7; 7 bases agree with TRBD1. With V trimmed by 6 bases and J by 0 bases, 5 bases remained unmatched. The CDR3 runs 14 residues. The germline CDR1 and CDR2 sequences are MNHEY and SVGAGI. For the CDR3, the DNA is TGTGCCAGCAGCCCAACAGGGGACTCCTACGAGCAGTACTTC. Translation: CASSPTGDSYEQYF.

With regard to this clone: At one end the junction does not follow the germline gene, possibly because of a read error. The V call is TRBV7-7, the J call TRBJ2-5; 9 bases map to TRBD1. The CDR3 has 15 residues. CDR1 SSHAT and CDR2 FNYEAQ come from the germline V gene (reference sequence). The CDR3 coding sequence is TGTGCTAGCAGCCTTCACAGGGGGCGGGAAGAGACCCAGTACTTC. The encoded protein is CASSLHRGREETQYF.

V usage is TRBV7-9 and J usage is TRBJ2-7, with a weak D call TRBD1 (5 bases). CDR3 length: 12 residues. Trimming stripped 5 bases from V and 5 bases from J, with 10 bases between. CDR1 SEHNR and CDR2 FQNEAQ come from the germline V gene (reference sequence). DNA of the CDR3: TGTGCCAGCAGCCCCGTCAGGGACGAGCAGTACTTC. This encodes CASSPVRDEQYF.

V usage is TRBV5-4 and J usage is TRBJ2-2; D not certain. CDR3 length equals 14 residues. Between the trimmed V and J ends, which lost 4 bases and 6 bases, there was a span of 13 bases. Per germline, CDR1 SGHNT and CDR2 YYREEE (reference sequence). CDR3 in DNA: TGTGCCAGCAGCATCGACATAGTGTCCGGGGAGCTGTTTTTT. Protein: CASSIDIVSGELFF.

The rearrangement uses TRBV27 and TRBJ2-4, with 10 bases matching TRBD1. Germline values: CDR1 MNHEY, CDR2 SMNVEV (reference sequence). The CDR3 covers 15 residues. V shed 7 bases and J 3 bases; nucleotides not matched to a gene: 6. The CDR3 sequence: CASKTGGWGKNIQYF. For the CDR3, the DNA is TGTGCCAGCAAGACAGGGGGCTGGGGCAAAAACATTCAGTACTTC.

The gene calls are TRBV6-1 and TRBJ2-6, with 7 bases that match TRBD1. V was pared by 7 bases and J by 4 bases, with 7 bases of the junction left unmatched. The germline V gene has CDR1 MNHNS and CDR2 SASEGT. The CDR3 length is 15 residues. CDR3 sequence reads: CASTDRASGANVLTF. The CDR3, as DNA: TGTGCCAGCACCGACAGGGCCTCAGGGGCCAACGTCCTGACTTTC.

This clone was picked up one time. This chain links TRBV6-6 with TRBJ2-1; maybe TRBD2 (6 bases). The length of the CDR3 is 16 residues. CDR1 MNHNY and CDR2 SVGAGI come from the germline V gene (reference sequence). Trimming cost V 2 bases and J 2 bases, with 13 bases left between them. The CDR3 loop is CASSYGGGMTYNEQFF. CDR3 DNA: TGTGCCAGCAGTTACGGAGGCGGGATGACCTACAATGAGCAGTTCTTC.